This T cell receptor beta chain was retrieved from a study of blood T cells in healthy people across ages. Whole-study results and caveats: A strong correlation was seen between TCR beta diversity and naive T cell percentage.

Primers used in a second PCR of roughly 7 to 11 cycles were a sample-barcoded 5' primer and a J-beta primer mix. TCRdb fed the 5' RACE reads into MiXCR, producing one record per CDR3 protein. This sample has about 750,000 distinct CDR3 sequences, with 53% found just once. RNA extraction gave at least 5 micrograms of total RNA per sample. In regard to this clonotype: Its antigen is undetermined.

This clonotype was obtained from a man older than 75 in good health. Sequenced input: blood.

For the CDR3, the DNA is TGTGCCAGCAGCTTAGTAGACAGCTCCCCCTACGAGCAGTACTTC. Translated: CASSLVDSSPYEQYF. This rearrangement joins TRBV7-6 to TRBJ2-7; D is possibly TRBD1 (5 bases). Germline V gives CDR1 SGHVS, CDR2 FNYEAQ. This CDR3 contains 15 residues. The V end was cut by 1 base, the J end by 2 bases, with 12 bases between.